This TCR beta chain was profiled in a study of blood T cell repertoires in COVID-19. This CDR3 region has 13 residues. V lost 4 bases to trimming and J lost 2 bases, with 9 bases between them. In germline, CDR1 is SGHRS, CDR2 YFSETQ. In the original analysis: The assay estimated nucleated cells by amplifying reference gene primers. The table came from immunoSEQ multiplex PCR; TCRdb's copy has only in-frame clones and leaves some out. V and J calls plus clone size are reproduced from that table; the DNA served to infer D and trimming. Counted here are approximately 400,000 clones, 89% occurring once; the ten biggest clones make up 0.95% to 1.5%.

The receptor was derived from a man in his forties with acute or convalescent COVID-19. V is TRBV5-1 and J is TRBJ1-1, with D maybe TRBD1 (5 bases). Sequenced input: peripheral blood. CDR3 nucleotide sequence: TGCGCCAGCAGCGCGGGGGGTAACACTGAAGCTTTCTTT. Protein product: CASSAGGNTEAFF. Together with reference TRBV5-1 and TRBJ1-1, the CDR3 gives the full variable domain: KAGVTQTPRYLIKTRGQQVTLSCSPISGHRSVSWYQQTPGQGLQFLFEYFSETQRNKGNFPGRFSGRQFSNSRSEMNVSTLELGDSALYLCASSAGGNTEAFFGQGTRLTVV.